This is a list of T cell receptor beta chains from one sample in a study of CD8+ T cells in alopecia areata. Method: immunoSEQ multiplex PCR; TCRdb's copy keeps in-frame clones and lacks some. The sample consists of 80,000 to 100,000 clones, about 40% of them appearing once. The sequencing input was CD4+ T cells sorted from blood. The source is a human donor with alopecia areata. CDR3s include the opening cysteine and the closing phenylalanine or tryptophan. The order of the fields is J gene, D gene, clone size, V gene, CDR3 DNA, CDR3 protein. The D gene is left open where the match is weak. A clone size is listed for some rows: how often the clone was seen (once, few, many), or a class if it is expanded.

TRBJ2-7,.,.,TRBV15,TGTGCCACCAGCAGAGATTATGCAAGCTACGAGCAGTACTTC,CATSRDYASYEQYF
TRBJ2-1,.,few,TRBV19,TGTGCCAGTAGTGTGAATAGTGGTGGTGAGCAGTTCTTC,CASSVNSGGEQFF
TRBJ2-1,.,.,TRBV7-2,TGTGCCAGATCAGGGGCCAACAATGAGCAGTTCTTC,CARSGANNEQFF
TRBJ2-7,.,.,TRBV20-1,TGCAGTGCTTCAGGGTCCTACGAGCAGTACTTC,CSASGSYEQYF
TRBJ2-3,TRBD1,.,TRBV6-6,TGTGCCAGCAGTCGGGACAGCTCTAGCACAGATACGCAGTATTTT,CASSRDSSSTDTQYF
TRBJ2-2,TRBD1,few,TRBV6-5,TGTGCCAGCAACAGGGGTACCGGGGAGCTGTTTTTT,CASNRGTGELFF
TRBJ2-1,TRBD1,few,TRBV4-1,TGCGCCAGCAGGGAACGGGACAGGGGGTTCAATGAGCAGTTCTTC,CASRERDRGFNEQFF
TRBJ2-2,.,.,TRBV30,TGTGCCTGGAGGTCACATCTGAACACCGGGGAGCTGTTTTTT,CAWRSHLNTGELFF
TRBJ2-7,.,.,TRBV30,TGTGCCTGGAGCCGGGACCAGACCTACGAGCAGTACTTC,CAWSRDQTYEQYF
TRBJ2-5,TRBD2,.,TRBV7-3,TGTGCCAGCAGCCTCCAGCCGGGACTAGCGGGGTACCAAGAGACCCAGTACTTC,CASSLQPGLAGYQETQYF
TRBJ1-1,TRBD1,.,TRBV29-1,TGCAGCGGAATGGAAACAGGGGCGGCTTTCTTT,CSGMETGAAFF
TRBJ2-7,TRBD2,.,TRBV5-1,TGCGCCAGCAGCTTGGCTAAATTTGGCGGGGGAGCCTACGAGCAGTACTTC,CASSLAKFGGGAYEQYF
TRBJ1-2,TRBD1,few,TRBV10-3,TGTGCCATCAGTGACCCGGGACAGGGGAACTATGGCTACACCTTC,CAISDPGQGNYGYTF
TRBJ1-5,.,few,TRBV19,TGTGCCAGTAAGATCGGGACTTATAGCAATCAGCCCCAGCATTTT,CASKIGTYSNQPQHF
TRBJ2-1,.,few,TRBV7-7,TGTGCTAGCAGCTTTTTGGGCAGAAACAATGAGCAGTTCTTC,CASSFLGRNNEQFF
TRBJ2-1,.,.,TRBV11-2,TGTGCCAGCAGCTTAGAAGGATTCGGCGTCGGTGAGCAGTTCTTC,CASSLEGFGVGEQFF